This T cell receptor (beta chain) was observed in a study of blood T cell repertoires in COVID-19. Turning to the study itself: Donors in the United States, Italy and Spain gave samples during acute or convalescent COVID-19. Sample material is recorded as cDNA or gDNA derived from T cells, B-cell-depleted T cells, or PBMCs.

V dropped 1 base and J dropped 0 bases, with 8 bases sitting between them. The length of the CDR3 is 15 residues. Germline CDR1 reads SGHNT; CDR2 reads YYREEE (reference sequence). This clone was counted once. While infection was still active, Seattle patients were enrolled and then followed longitudinally. Authors' processing steps: Reference gene primer amplification yielded estimated nucleated cell counts. Measured with immunoSEQ multiplex PCR; TCRdb has only the in-frame clones, and not every one. D and trimming come from the DNA, and the V and J calls and clone size come from that table. The table includes more than 150,000 clones, roughly 89% detected once.

This clonotype was obtained from an older woman with COVID-19, enrolled during active disease. Sequences were obtained from peripheral blood. The chain links TRBV5-4 to TRBJ2-1; D remains ambiguous. CDR3 coding DNA: TGTGCCAGCAGCTTGAAATACGGCTCCTACAATGAGCAGTTCTTC. Encoded protein: CASSLKYGSYNEQFF.